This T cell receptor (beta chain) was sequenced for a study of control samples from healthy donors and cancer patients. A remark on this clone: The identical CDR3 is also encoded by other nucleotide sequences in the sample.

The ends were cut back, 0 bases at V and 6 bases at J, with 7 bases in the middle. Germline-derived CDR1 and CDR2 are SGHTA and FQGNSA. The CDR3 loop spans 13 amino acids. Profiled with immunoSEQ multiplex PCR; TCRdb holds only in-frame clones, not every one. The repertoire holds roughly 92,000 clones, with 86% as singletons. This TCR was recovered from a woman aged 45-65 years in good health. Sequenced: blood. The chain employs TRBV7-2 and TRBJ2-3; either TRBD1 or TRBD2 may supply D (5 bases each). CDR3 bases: TGTGCCAGCAGCTTAGCGGGGGTCGATACGCAGTATTTT. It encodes CASSLAGVDTQYF.